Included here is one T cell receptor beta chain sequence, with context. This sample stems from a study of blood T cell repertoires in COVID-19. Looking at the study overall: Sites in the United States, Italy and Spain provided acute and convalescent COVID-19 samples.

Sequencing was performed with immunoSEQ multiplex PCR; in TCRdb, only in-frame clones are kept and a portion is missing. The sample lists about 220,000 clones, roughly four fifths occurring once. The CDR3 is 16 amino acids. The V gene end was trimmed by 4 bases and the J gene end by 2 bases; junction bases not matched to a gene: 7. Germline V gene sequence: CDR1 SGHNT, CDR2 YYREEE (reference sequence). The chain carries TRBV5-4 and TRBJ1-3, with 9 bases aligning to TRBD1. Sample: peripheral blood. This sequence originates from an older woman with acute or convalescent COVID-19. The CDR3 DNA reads TGTGCCAGCAGCCACGGGTGGACAGGGGCTGGAAACACCATATATTTT. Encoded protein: CASSHGWTGAGNTIYF.